A selection of T cell receptor beta chains follows, all from one sample in a study of blood T cell repertoires in COVID-19. Only in-frame clones appear in the TCRdb table, and some are missing; sequencing was by immunoSEQ multiplex PCR. There are tens of thousands of clones in the sample; 80% to 90% occur only once, and 6.5% to 8% lies in the top ten. The specimen sequenced was peripheral blood. The receptors originated from a man in his forties or fifties with active COVID-19. The CDR3 runs from the conserved cysteine through the conserved F or W. A D gene is named only where the DNA matches it firmly. Expanded clones get a size class; other rows say once, few or many, or leave the size out.

TRBD1	TRBV20-1	once	TRBJ1-1	CSASPSSGQGLNTEAFF	TGCAGTGCTAGTCCCTCCTCGGGACAGGGATTGAACACTGAAGCTTTCTTT
NA	TRBV19	NA	TRBJ1-1	CASSINGGRTEAFF	TGTGCCAGTAGTATAAATGGAGGGCGCACTGAAGCTTTCTTT
TRBD2	TRBV7-9	NA	TRBJ2-3	CASSSREVESTDTQYF	TGTGCCAGCAGCTCCCGGGAGGTGGAAAGCACAGATACGCAGTATTTT
TRBD1	TRBV24-1	NA	TRBJ1-1	CATSATTGGHTEAFF	TGTGCCACCAGTGCCACGACAGGGGGTCACACTGAAGCTTTCTTT
NA	TRBV2	NA	TRBJ1-5	CASSGTAYSNQPQHF	TGTGCCAGCAGTGGGACAGCCTACAGCAATCAGCCCCAGCATTTT
NA	TRBV19	NA	TRBJ2-3	CASSIRVRTSTDTQYF	TGTGCCAGTAGTATCCGGGTCAGGACTAGCACAGATACGCAGTATTTT
TRBD1	TRBV24-1	NA	TRBJ1-1	CATSDPRTGGTEAFF	TGTGCCACCAGTGATCCCCGGACAGGGGGTACTGAAGCTTTCTTT
NA	TRBV5-1	NA	TRBJ2-2	CASVGGMNTGELFF	TGCGCCAGTGTCGGCGGGATGAACACCGGGGAGCTGTTTTTT
TRBD2	TRBV7-9	NA	TRBJ2-1	CASSPRSVLAGNEQFF	TGTGCCAGCAGCCCAAGAAGTGTCCTAGCGGGGAATGAGCAGTTCTTC
NA	TRBV6-1	NA	TRBJ1-5	CASSEIKGDQPQHF	TGTGCCAGCAGTGAAATAAAGGGAGATCAGCCCCAGCATTTT
TRBD2	TRBV5-1	NA	TRBJ2-5	CATTGGIQETQYF	TGCGCCACCACCGGGGGGATTCAAGAGACCCAGTACTTC
NA	TRBV29-1	NA	TRBJ2-7	CSVVEQGSYEQYF	TGCAGCGTTGTAGAACAGGGCTCCTACGAGCAGTACTTC
NA	TRBV28	NA	TRBJ1-4	CASSLSTTNEKLFF	TGTGCCAGCAGTTTGTCCACAACTAATGAAAAACTGTTTTTT
NA	TRBV19	NA	TRBJ1-2	CASSILHRASADGYTF	TGTGCCAGTAGTATACTACACCGGGCCTCAGCGGATGGCTACACCTTC
NA	TRBV19	NA	TRBJ2-7	CASSRAGPTYEQYF	TGTGCCAGTAGTCGGGCAGGGCCAACCTACGAGCAGTACTTC
NA	TRBV28	NA	TRBJ2-7	CASSLAGQGNYEQYF	TGTGCCAGCAGTTTGGCGGGGCAGGGAAACTACGAGCAGTACTTC
NA	TRBV7-2	NA	TRBJ1-6	CASRSTGAWPLHF	TGTGCCAGCAGGTCGACAGGTGCGTGGCCCCTCCACTTT
TRBD1	TRBV6-5	NA	TRBJ1-2	CASSPHEDRDYGYTF	TGTGCCAGCAGTCCTCACGAAGACAGGGACTATGGCTACACCTTC
TRBD1	TRBV25-1	NA	TRBJ1-3	CASSDSRTGTGNTIYF	TGTGCCAGCAGTGATTCCCGGACAGGGACGGGAAACACCATATATTTT
NA	TRBV7-9	once	TRBJ1-2	CASSSRRENYGYTF	TGTGCCAGCAGCTCACGACGGGAAAACTATGGCTACACCTTC
NA	TRBV7-2	once	TRBJ2-5	CASRQGLGGRETQYF	TGTGCCAGCAGACAGGGGCTTGGGGGGCGAGAGACCCAGTACTTC
NA	TRBV3-1/TRBV3-2	NA	TRBJ1-5	CATPEGGLSGWDQPQHF	TGTGCCACCCCGGAAGGGGGTTTAAGTGGATGGGATCAGCCCCAGCATTTT
NA	TRBV2	NA	TRBJ2-3	CASSIIAEASTDTQYF	TGTGCCAGCAGTATAATAGCGGAAGCTAGCACAGATACGCAGTATTTT
NA	TRBV5-6	NA	TRBJ1-2	CASSLAQVHVYGYTF	TGTGCCAGCAGCTTGGCACAGGTTCACGTCTATGGCTACACCTTC
TRBD2	TRBV2	NA	TRBJ2-1	CASSEFRGTGASGSKEQFF	TGTGCCAGCAGTGAGTTTCGAGGGACCGGGGCTAGCGGGAGCAAAGAGCAGTTCTTC
TRBD2	TRBV3-1/TRBV3-2	once	TRBJ2-1	CASSQEGSGGDYNEQFF	TGTGCCAGCAGCCAAGAAGGTAGTGGGGGGGACTACAATGAGCAGTTCTTC
TRBD2	TRBV7-2	NA	TRBJ2-7	CASSLGASGGIEQYF	TGTGCCAGCAGCTTAGGGGCTAGCGGGGGGATCGAGCAGTACTTC
NA	TRBV5-4	NA	TRBJ2-7	CASSLDHSSYEQYF	TGTGCCAGCAGCTTGGATCACTCCTCCTACGAGCAGTACTTC
NA	TRBV10-3	few	TRBJ1-6	CATSTPPGNSPLHF	TGTGCCACTTCTACCCCCCCGGGTAATTCACCCCTCCACTTT
TRBD1	TRBV19	NA	TRBJ1-1	CASRMTQGGDTEAFF	TGTGCCAGTAGGATGACACAGGGGGGGGACACTGAAGCTTTCTTT
TRBD1	TRBV28	NA	TRBJ2-2	CASLDRDTGELFF	TGTGCCAGCTTGGACAGGGACACCGGGGAGCTGTTTTTT
TRBD2	TRBV4-2	NA	TRBJ2-7	CASSQGGLEGTAQYF	TGTGCCAGCAGCCAAGGCGGACTAGAGGGGACCGCGCAGTACTTC
NA	TRBV5-1	NA	TRBJ2-1	CASSRTLPAGINEQFF	TGCGCCAGCAGCCGGACCCTGCCGGCAGGGATTAATGAGCAGTTCTTC
TRBD1	TRBV6-2/TRBV6-3	NA	TRBJ2-7	CASSSTGGLHEQYF	TGTGCCAGCAGTTCGACAGGGGGTTTACACGAGCAGTACTTC
TRBD1	TRBV5-4	NA	TRBJ2-7	CASSLRDRNYEQYF	TGTGCCAGCAGTCTCCGGGACAGAAACTACGAGCAGTACTTC
TRBD1	TRBV7-7	NA	TRBJ2-7	CASSPTGGPYEQYF	TGTGCTAGCAGCCCGACAGGGGGGCCCTACGAGCAGTACTTC
NA	TRBV19	NA	TRBJ2-2	CASSPSPRGSFTGELFF	TGTGCCAGTAGTCCCTCCCCGAGAGGATCATTCACCGGGGAGCTGTTTTTT
TRBD1	TRBV30	NA	TRBJ2-7	CAWSRDRGLEQYF	TGTGCCTGGAGCCGGGACAGGGGGCTTGAGCAGTACTTC
TRBD1	TRBV7-2	NA	TRBJ1-2	CASSPGTGINYGYTF	TGTGCCAGCAGCCCAGGGACAGGAATTAACTATGGCTACACCTTC
TRBD2	TRBV5-4	NA	TRBJ2-5	CASSFSGGLETQYF	TGTGCCAGCAGCTTTAGCGGGGGCTTGGAGACCCAGTACTTC
TRBD1	TRBV24-1	NA	TRBJ1-1	CATSDTRQGAGEAFF	TGTGCCACCAGTGATACCAGACAGGGGGCGGGTGAAGCTTTCTTT
TRBD1	TRBV4-1	NA	TRBJ1-3	CASSHGQGRPSGNTIYF	TGCGCCAGCAGCCACGGACAGGGTCGACCCTCTGGAAACACCATATATTTT
TRBD2	TRBV9	NA	TRBJ2-5	CASSSTLGREGLETQYF	TGTGCCAGCAGCTCCACCCTAGGGCGGGAGGGCCTTGAGACCCAGTACTTC
NA	TRBV2	NA	TRBJ2-5	CASSTRRGPETQYF	TGTGCCAGCAGTACACGGCGGGGGCCAGAGACCCAGTACTTC
TRBD1	TRBV28	NA	TRBJ1-2	CASSLHTGTGVHGYTF	TGTGCCAGCAGTCTTCACACCGGGACAGGGGTCCATGGCTACACCTTC
NA	TRBV9	NA	TRBJ1-2	CASSALQGNDGYTF	TGTGCCAGCAGCGCCCTACAGGGAAATGATGGCTACACCTTC
TRBD1	TRBV7-9	NA	TRBJ2-7	CASSIVGQLSYEQYF	TGTGCCAGCAGCATCGTGGGACAGCTTTCCTACGAGCAGTACTTC
TRBD1	TRBV6-5	NA	TRBJ1-2	CASSYSGQGHKYGYTF	TGTGCCAGCAGTTACTCCGGACAGGGGCATAAATATGGCTACACCTTC
NA	TRBV6-2/TRBV6-3	NA	TRBJ1-1	CASSWALRMSTEAFF	TGTGCCAGCAGTTGGGCCCTCAGGATGAGCACTGAAGCTTTCTTT
TRBD2	TRBV28	few	TRBJ2-7	CASSDPSGRVFF	TGTGCCAGCAGTGATCCTAGCGGGAGGGTGTTCTTC
NA	TRBV4-1	NA	TRBJ1-6	CASSQDDTGPFRSPLHF	TGCGCCAGCAGCCAAGATGACACAGGGCCGTTTCGGTCACCCCTCCACTTT
NA	TRBV6-5	NA	TRBJ1-3	CASSNRASYGNTIYF	TGTGCCAGCAGTAACAGAGCCTCTTACGGAAACACCATATATTTT
TRBD2	TRBV27	NA	TRBJ2-2	CASRLVRGSNTGELFF	TGTGCCAGCCGGCTGGTGCGGGGGAGCAACACCGGGGAGCTGTTTTTT